These 10 T cell receptor beta chains were sequenced from one sample in a study of blood T cell repertoires in COVID-19. The repertoire was sequenced with immunoSEQ multiplex PCR; TCRdb's copy has only in-frame clones and lacks some. The sample has about 94,000 clones; roughly 80% are singletons. Sample: peripheral blood. These receptors were taken from a man aged 55-75 years with acute or convalescent COVID-19.

CDR3 sequence: CASSQNTGELFF. The CDR3 DNA is TGTGCCAGCAGCCAGAACACCGGGGAGCTGTTTTTT. The chain combines TRBV13 with TRBJ2-2; D unclear. CDR3 length: 12 residues. The germline CDR1 and CDR2 sequences are PRHDT and FYEKMQ (reference sequence). V gave up 5 bases and J gave up 1 base, with 2 bases separating them.

This clone was found a few times. The genes are TRBV2 and TRBJ1-6; D is possibly TRBD1 (5 bases). Germline loops: CDR1 SNHLY, CDR2 FYNNEI. This CDR3 region has 13 residues. As DNA, the CDR3 is TGTGGACAGAGGAGCTCCTATAATTCACCCCTCCACTTT. This gives the protein CGQRSSYNSPLHF.

The chain couples TRBV30 to TRBJ2-3; 7 bases line up with TRBD2. Germline V gene data show CDR1 as GTSNPN and CDR2 as SVGIG (reference sequence). The CDR3 has 16 amino acids. Losses at the gene ends were 1 base for V and 4 bases for J; bases not matched to a gene: 11. As DNA, the CDR3 is TGTGCCTGGAGTGGGTCGTCTGGCGGGGGTCCAGATACGCAGTATTTT. Amino acids: CAWSGSSGGGPDTQYF.

The rearrangement uses TRBV3-1 (or the pseudogene TRBV3-2) and TRBJ1-4, with a possible D match to TRBD1 (6 bases). The germline V and J ends were trimmed by 4 bases and 3 bases, with 9 bases remaining between them. The CDR3 is 14 residues long. Germline V gene lookup returns CDR1 LGHDT and CDR2 YNNKEL (reference sequence). The CDR3 bases are TGTGCCAGCAGCCCAGGGGCAGCTAATGAAAAACTGTTTTTT. It codes for CASSPGAANEKLFF.

The chain combines TRBV24-1 with TRBJ2-1; 7 bases are a match to TRBD1. Trimming removed 5 bases from V and 0 bases from J; junction bases left unmatched: 6. Germline V lookup: CDR1 KGHDR, CDR2 SFDVKD. CDR3 length: 16 residues. DNA of the CDR3: TGTGCCACCAGTGTTGGGACAGCCAGCTCCTACAATGAGCAGTTCTTC. Its protein product is CATSVGTASSYNEQFF.

This chain uses TRBV11-2 with TRBJ2-3; D is ambiguous. This CDR3 has 16 amino acids. CDR1 and CDR2 from the germline V gene are SGHAT and FQNNGV. Trimming took off 1 base at V and 2 bases at J, with 13 bases between the two ends. CDR3 protein: CASSLGTAATTDTQYF. The CDR3 region has the DNA TGTGCCAGCAGCTTAGGAACAGCCGCTACCACAGATACGCAGTATTTT.

The genes are TRBV5-6 and TRBJ1-1, with no clear D. Trimming took off 2 bases at V and 1 base at J, with 9 bases between the two ends. CDR1 SGHDT and CDR2 YYEEEE come from the germline V gene. The CDR3 spans 14 residues. The CDR3 spells CASSLNYRNTEAFF. CDR3 DNA: TGTGCCAGCAGCTTAAATTACAGGAACACTGAAGCTTTCTTT.

This chain uses TRBV24-1 with TRBJ1-2; 11 bases match TRBD1. Germline loops: CDR1 KGHDR, CDR2 SFDVKD. The CDR3 is 15 amino acids. V shed 2 bases, J shed 8 bases, and the junction held 6 bases outside the gene matches. In nucleotides, the CDR3 is TGTGCCACCAGTGATTCCGGGACAGGGGGTGGCGGCTACACCTTC. Translating gives CATSDSGTGGGGYTF.

The chain is built from TRBV7-2 and TRBJ1-6, with TRBD1 matching over 7 bases. The J segment lost 8 bases and the V segment lost 2 bases, leaving 9 bases of the junction unmatched. The CDR3 is 16 amino acids. Germline V gene sequence: CDR1 SGHTA, CDR2 FQGNSA. The DNA for the CDR3 is TGTGCCAGCAGCTTAAGGGGGCAGGGAGAGGATTCACCCCTCCACTTT. Residues: CASSLRGQGEDSPLHF.

The rearrangement uses TRBV30 and TRBJ2-1; TRBD1 agrees at 9 bases. With 2 bases clipped from V and 9 bases from J, the junction kept 11 bases outside the gene matches. From germline, CDR1 is GTSNPN and CDR2 SVGIG (reference sequence). This CDR3 has 15 amino acids. As DNA, the CDR3 is TGTGCCTGGAGTCACCGGGACAGGGCTCGGGGTGAGCAGTTCTTC. Translating it yields CAWSHRDRARGEQFF.